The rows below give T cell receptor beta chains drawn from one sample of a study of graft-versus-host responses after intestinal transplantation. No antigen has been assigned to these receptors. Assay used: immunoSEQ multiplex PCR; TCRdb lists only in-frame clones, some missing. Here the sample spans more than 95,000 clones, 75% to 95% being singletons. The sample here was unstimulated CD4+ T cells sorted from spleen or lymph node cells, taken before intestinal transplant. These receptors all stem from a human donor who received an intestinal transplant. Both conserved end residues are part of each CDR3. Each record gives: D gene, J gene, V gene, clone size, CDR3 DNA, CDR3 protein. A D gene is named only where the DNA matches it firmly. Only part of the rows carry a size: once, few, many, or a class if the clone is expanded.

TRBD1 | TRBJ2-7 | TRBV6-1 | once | TGTGCCAGCAGGAGAACGGGGACAGTCTACGAGCAGTACTTC | CASRRTGTVYEQYF
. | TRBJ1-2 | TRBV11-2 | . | TGTGCCAGCAGCTCGCCCCGGGGGAATGGCTACACCTTC | CASSSPRGNGYTF
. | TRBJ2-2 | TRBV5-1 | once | TGCGCCAGCAGCTTGGCCAGGCACACCGGGGAGCTGTTTTTT | CASSLARHTGELFF
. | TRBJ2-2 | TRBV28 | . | TGTGCCAGCAAGGGCGGGTCCGGGGAGCTGTTTTTT | CASKGGSGELFF
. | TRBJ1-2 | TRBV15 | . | TGTGCCACCAGCAGAGTACAGGGACGTGGCTACACCTTC | CATSRVQGRGYTF
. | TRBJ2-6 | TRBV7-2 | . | TGTGCCAGCAGCTTAGTCGCTGGGGCCAACGTCCTGACTTTC | CASSLVAGANVLTF
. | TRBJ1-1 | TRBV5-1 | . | TGCGCCAGCAGCTCATGGACGGGGGACACTGAAGCTTTCTTT | CASSSWTGDTEAFF
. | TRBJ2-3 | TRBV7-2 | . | TGTGCCAGCAGCTTCCAGGGGCCAGATACGCAGTATTTT | CASSFQGPDTQYF
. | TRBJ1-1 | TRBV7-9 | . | TGTGCCAGCAGCTGGGGCGAGATGAACACTGAAGCTTTCTTT | CASSWGEMNTEAFF
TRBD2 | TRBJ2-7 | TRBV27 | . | TGTGCCAGCAGCCGTCTGACTAGCGGGAGGAACGAGCAGTACTTC | CASSRLTSGRNEQYF
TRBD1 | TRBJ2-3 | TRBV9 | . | TGTGCCAGCAGCTCCGAATTTGACAGGGCGCAGTATTTT | CASSSEFDRAQYF
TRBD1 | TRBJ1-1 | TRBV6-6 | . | TGTGCCAGCAGTTACTCGACAGGGCACACTGAAGCTTTCTTT | CASSYSTGHTEAFF
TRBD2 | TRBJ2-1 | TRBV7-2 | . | TGTGCCAGCAGCTTCGGGACTAGCGGGAAACAGCGTACCTACAATGAGCAGTTCTTC | CASSFGTSGKQRTYNEQFF
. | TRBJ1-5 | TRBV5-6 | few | TGTGCCAGCAGCTTCGCTGCTGGGAGTAGCAATCAGCCCCAGCATTTT | CASSFAAGSSNQPQHF
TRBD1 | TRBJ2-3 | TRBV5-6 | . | TGTGCCAGCAGTCAGACAGGGACCACAGATACGCAGTATTTT | CASSQTGTTDTQYF
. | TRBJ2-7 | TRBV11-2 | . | TGTGCCAGCAGCCCCAACTACGAGCAGTACTTC | CASSPNYEQYF
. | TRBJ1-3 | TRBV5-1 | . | TGCGCCAGCAGCCCCGGACAGCCCTCTGGAAACACCATATATTTT | CASSPGQPSGNTIYF
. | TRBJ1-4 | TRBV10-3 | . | TGTGCCATCAGCCTCAGGGTCCACGAAAAACTGTTTTTT | CAISLRVHEKLFF
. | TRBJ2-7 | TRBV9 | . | TGTGCCAGCAGCCCACAGGGAACCTTCTACGAGCAGTACTTC | CASSPQGTFYEQYF
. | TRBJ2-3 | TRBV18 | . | TGTGCCAGCTCTCCTGGACTGATTGGGTACGATACGCAGTATTTT | CASSPGLIGYDTQYF
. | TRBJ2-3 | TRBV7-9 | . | TGTGCCAGCAGCTTCGGGGGAGCCGGGGGTACGCAGTATTTT | CASSFGGAGGTQYF
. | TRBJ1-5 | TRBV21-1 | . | TGTGCCAGCAGCAAAAGAAAGGGGATTGGTCAGCCCCAGCATTTT | CASSKRKGIGQPQHF
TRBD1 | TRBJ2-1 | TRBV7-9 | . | TGTGCCAGCAGTTCTCTTCCGGGACAGGGGGGTGAGGAGCAGTTCTTC | CASSSLPGQGGEEQFF
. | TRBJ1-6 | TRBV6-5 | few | TGTGCCAGCAGTTACGGGGACTTGAATTCACCCCTCCACTTT | CASSYGDLNSPLHF
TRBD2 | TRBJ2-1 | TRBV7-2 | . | TGTGCCAGCGCCCGTCCAACTAGCGGGGGGGCATGGGAGCAGTTCTTC | CASARPTSGGAWEQFF
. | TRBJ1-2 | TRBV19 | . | TGTGCCAGTAGTATGTCCGACTGGTACTATGGCTACACCTTC | CASSMSDWYYGYTF
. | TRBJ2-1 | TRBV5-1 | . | TGCGCCAGCAGCTGGGTCTCGGGTGGGGAGAATGAGCAGTTCTTC | CASSWVSGGENEQFF
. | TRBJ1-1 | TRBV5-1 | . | TGCGCCAGCAGCTCCACAGGGCGCCCGGTTGAAAGCACTGAAGCTTTCTTT | CASSSTGRPVESTEAFF
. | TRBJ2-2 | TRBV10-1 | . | TGCGCCAGCAGTCCAGCGGGGAACACCGGGGAGCTGTTTTTT | CASSPAGNTGELFF
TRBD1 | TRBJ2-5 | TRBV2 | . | TGTGCCCTCGGGACAGGGACCGTAGCAGAGACCCAGTACTTC | CALGTGTVAETQYF
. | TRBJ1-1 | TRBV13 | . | TGTGCCAGCAGCTTAGTTGTCAGGAGCGGTGGCACTGAAGCTTTCTTT | CASSLVVRSGGTEAFF
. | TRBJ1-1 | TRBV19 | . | TGTGCCAGTAGTATAGAGGCAGGTCTGAACACTGAAGCTTTCTTT | CASSIEAGLNTEAFF
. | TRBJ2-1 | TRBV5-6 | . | TGTGCCAGCAGCTTGGCAGGGACTTACATTGCCCCCTACAATGAGCAGTTCTTC | CASSLAGTYIAPYNEQFF
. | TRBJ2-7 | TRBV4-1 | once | TGCGCCAGCAGCCAAGTGCGTGGGGGCTTAGGCTACGAGCAGTACTTC | CASSQVRGGLGYEQYF
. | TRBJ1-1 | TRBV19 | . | TGTGCCAGTAGTCCCGCGGGCACCAAGAACACTGAAGCTTTCTTT | CASSPAGTKNTEAFF
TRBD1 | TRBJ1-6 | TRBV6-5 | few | TGTGCCAGCAGTTACTCGAACAGGGGGCTATCACCCCTCCACTTT | CASSYSNRGLSPLHF
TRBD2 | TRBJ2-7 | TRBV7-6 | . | TGTGCCAGCAGCCCGTCCAGCGGGGGTTCCTACGAGCAGTACTTC | CASSPSSGGSYEQYF